The 23 T cell receptor beta chains below come from one sample, sequenced in a study of cytomegalovirus exposure and HLA in healthy donors. Primers included in the PCR were 60 Vbeta and 13 Jbeta primers. This table comes from immunoSEQ multiplex PCR, and its TCRdb copy is limited to in-frame clones, with some not included. The profile shows some 100,000 clones, about three quarters of them singletons. Sequencing used PBMCs. The receptors were sampled from a male donor in good health and CMV-seropositive.

V gene TRBV7-2 combines with J gene TRBJ1-1; D uncertain. The CDR3 loop spans 14 amino acids. The ends were cut back, 5 bases at V and 0 bases at J, with 10 bases in the middle. Germline-derived CDR1 and CDR2 are SGHTA and FQGNSA. This CDR3 is CASSALGVNTEAFF. As DNA, the CDR3 is TGTGCCAGCAGCGCCCTTGGAGTGAACACTGAAGCTTTCTTT.

This clone is a singleton in its sample. V gene TRBV28 combines with J gene TRBJ2-7, with D possibly matching TRBD1 (6 bases). Germline values: CDR1 MDHEN, CDR2 SYDVKM. The CDR3 totals 15 residues. Trimming shortened V by 5 bases and J by 0 bases, and 14 bases separated the two germline ends. CDR3: CASSPDRQISYEQYF. The CDR3 region has the DNA TGTGCCAGCAGTCCTGACAGGCAGATCTCCTACGAGCAGTACTTC.

Only one count was recorded for this clone. The chain carries TRBV4-3 and TRBJ1-6, with a weak D call TRBD1 (6 bases). CDR3 length: 15 amino acids. Trimming took 0 bases from V and 7 from J, leaving 10 bases between them. Germline-derived CDR1 and CDR2 are LGHNA and YSLEER. The CDR3 spells CASSQDNRENSPLHF. DNA of the CDR3: TGCGCCAGCAGCCAAGATAACAGGGAAAATTCACCCCTCCACTTT.

This clone was found a few times. This chain connects TRBV4-1 to TRBJ2-3, with 12 nucleotides matching TRBD2. This CDR3 is built from 16 residues. V lost 3 bases and J lost 4; bases outside the gene matches: 5. Germline V gives CDR1 MGHRA, CDR2 YSYEKL. The CDR3 sequence is CASSQMGLAGSDTQYF. The CDR3 coding sequence is TGCGCCAGCAGCCAGATGGGACTAGCGGGTTCAGATACGCAGTATTTT.

The rearrangement links TRBV14 to TRBJ1-2; D remains unclear. The CDR3 runs to 14 residues. Germline V gene lookup returns CDR1 SGHDN and CDR2 FVKESK. Trimming shortened V by 1 base and J by 4 bases, and 10 bases separated the two germline ends. The CDR3 here is CASSQAQAGYGYTF. The CDR3 coding sequence is TGTGCCAGCAGCCAAGCCCAGGCAGGCTATGGCTACACCTTC.

The chain employs TRBV2 and TRBJ2-5; 7 bases match TRBD2. Trimming removed 6 bases from V and 1 base from J; junction bases left unmatched: 14. The germline V gene has CDR1 SNHLY and CDR2 FYNNEI. The CDR3 is made up of 17 amino acids. In DNA form, the CDR3 reads TGTGCCAGCAGGTCCGGATGGCGGGGGACCTTCCAAGAGACCCAGTACTTC. Its protein product is CASRSGWRGTFQETQYF.

The chain combines TRBV6-6 with TRBJ2-7; D gene uncertain. Germline assignment: CDR1 MNHNY and CDR2 SVGAGI (reference sequence). V was shortened by 2 bases and J by 4 bases, with 9 bases between the two germline ends. This CDR3 has 13 residues. This CDR3 reads CASSYQEAYEQYF. The CDR3 DNA follows: TGTGCCAGCAGTTACCAAGAGGCGTACGAGCAGTACTTC.

The chain has TRBV27 and TRBJ2-2; D unclear. Germline CDR1 MNHEY, CDR2 SMNVEV (reference sequence). The CDR3 sequence is 12 residues long. The V end lost 1 base, the J end lost 7 bases, and 4 bases lay between the germline ends. CDR3: CASSLFGGELFF. In DNA form, the CDR3 reads TGTGCCAGCAGTTTATTCGGCGGGGAGCTGTTTTTT.

The chain joins TRBV6-1 to TRBJ2-1; 8 bases match TRBD2. The germline V gene encodes CDR1 MNHNS and CDR2 SASEGT. CDR3 length equals 16 residues. The V gene end was trimmed by 4 bases and the J gene end by 7 bases; junction bases not matched to a gene: 12. The CDR3 sequence: CASSARTSWRENEQFF. CDR3 nucleotides: TGTGCCAGCAGTGCCCGGACTAGCTGGAGGGAAAATGAGCAGTTCTTC.

J is TRBJ1-3 and V is TRBV4-3, with D maybe TRBD1 (6 bases). Per germline, CDR1 LGHNA and CDR2 YSLEER. The CDR3 consists of 14 residues. Between the trimmed V and J ends, which lost 3 bases and 4 bases, there was a span of 10 bases. The CDR3 nucleotides are TGCGCCAGCAGCCACACAGGGTCCGGAAACACCATATATTTT. It is translated as CASSHTGSGNTIYF.

This clone was observed a single time. The genes are TRBV2 and TRBJ2-2, with 7 bases fitting TRBD1. With 7 bases clipped from V and 2 bases from J, the junction kept 10 bases outside the gene matches. Germline loops: CDR1 SNHLY, CDR2 FYNNEI. CDR3 size: 16 residues. In DNA form, the CDR3 reads TGTGCCAGCAAAAAACAGGGGCGGTTTAACACCGGGGAGCTGTTTTTT. It specifies CASKKQGRFNTGELFF. Combining the CDR3 with reference TRBV2 and TRBJ2-2 gives the whole variable domain EPEVTQTPSHQVTQMGQEVILRCVPISNHLYFYWYRQILGQKVEFLVSFYNNEISEKSEIFDDQFSVERPDGSNFTLKIRSTKLEDSAMYFCASKKQGRFNTGELFFGEGSRLTVL.

V and J are TRBV5-6 and TRBJ1-6, with 8 positions matching TRBD1. In germline, CDR1 is SGHDT, CDR2 YYEEEE. This CDR3 is 16 amino acids long. V lost 2 bases and J lost 8; bases outside the gene matches: 9. The CDR3 region has the DNA TGTGCCAGCAGCTTTGGGACAGGCGATTGGGATTCACCCCTCCACTTT. Translated, it gives CASSFGTGDWDSPLHF.

V usage is TRBV2 and J usage is TRBJ1-4; a weak D match, TRBD1 (6 bases). Trimming cost V 7 bases and J 0 bases, with 12 bases left between them. This CDR3 spans 15 amino acids. Looked up from germline, CDR1 is SNHLY and CDR2 is FYNNEI. The CDR3 here is CASNPDSSTNEKLFF. The CDR3 bases are TGTGCCAGCAATCCGGACAGCTCAACTAATGAAAAACTGTTTTTT.

About this clone: Relative to the germline gene, one junction end is altered; a read error may explain this. The CDR3 region is CSIELFGQPADGYTF. CDR3 bases: TGCAGCATTGAGCTTTTTGGACAGCCAGCCGATGGCTACACCTTC. The chain combines TRBV29-1 with TRBJ1-2; D perhaps matches TRBD1 (6 bases). CDR1 is SQVTM and CDR2 is ANQGSEA in the germline V gene. The CDR3 is made up of 15 amino acids. The full variable domain, with the rest looked up from reference TRBV29-1 and TRBJ1-2, is SAVISQKPSRDICQRGTSLTIQCQVDSQVTMMFWYRQQPGQSLTLIATANQGSEATYESGFVIDKFPISRPNLTFSTLTVSNMSPEDSSIYLCSIELFGQPADGYTFGSGTRLTVV.

The sample holds a few counts of this clone. This chain uses TRBV25-1 with TRBJ1-3, with TRBD1 matching 10 bases. Looked up from germline, CDR1 is MGHDK and CDR2 is SYGVNS. V lost 8 bases, J lost 4 bases, and 11 bases stayed unmatched. This CDR3 has 16 residues. CDR3 in DNA: TGTGCCAGCCATACTTCGGACAGGGGGATAGGAAACACCATATATTTT. This codes for CASHTSDRGIGNTIYF.

The rearrangement links TRBV6-1 to TRBJ1-6; 8 bases match TRBD1. Germline assignment: CDR1 MNHNS and CDR2 SASEGT. The length of the CDR3 is 18 residues. V lost 1 base to trimming and J lost 4 bases; unmatched junction nucleotides: 9. This CDR3 reads CASSEVEQGVLYNSPLHF. CDR3 nucleotides: TGTGCCAGCAGTGAAGTGGAACAGGGGGTACTATATAATTCACCCCTCCACTTT.

The V and J genes are TRBV4-1 and TRBJ1-1; 7 positions match TRBD1. After removal of 4 bases from V and 3 bases from J, the junction contained 2 bases not matched to a gene. The CDR3 loop spans 13 amino acids. Germline loops: CDR1 MGHRA, CDR2 YSYEKL. This CDR3 reads CASSRTGYTEAFF. The CDR3 bases are TGCGCCAGCAGCCGGACAGGTTACACTGAAGCTTTCTTT.

The chain employs TRBV4-3 and TRBJ1-2; tentative D call: TRBD1 (5 bases). The germline V gene encodes CDR1 LGHNA and CDR2 YSLEER. V lost 0 bases, J lost 2 bases, and 19 bases lay in between. This CDR3 has 18 residues. In DNA form, the CDR3 reads TGCGCCAGCAGCCAAGATCTAGGAGGGACCACCGTAAACTATGGCTACACCTTC. Translated, it gives CASSQDLGGTTVNYGYTF.

The chain employs TRBV5-1 and TRBJ2-3; a possible D gene is TRBD2 (6 bases). Trimming shortened V by 4 bases and J by 5 bases, and 11 bases separated the two germline ends. CDR1 and CDR2 from the germline V gene are SGHRS and YFSETQ. This CDR3 region has 13 residues. The DNA of the CDR3 is TGCGCCAGCAGCCCGTCGGGGGAAGATACGCAGTATTTT. It codes for CASSPSGEDTQYF.

This chain joins TRBV9 and TRBJ2-5, with 14 bases lining up with TRBD2. The V gene's germline CDR1 is SGDLS and CDR2 YYNGEE. CDR3 size: 17 residues. The trim removed 4 bases at V and 5 bases at J, leaving 10 bases unmatched. The CDR3 here is CASSPQTSGGAGETQYF. The CDR3 DNA is TGTGCCAGCAGCCCCCAGACTAGCGGGGGGGCCGGGGAGACCCAGTACTTC.

The chain uses TRBV7-9 and TRBJ1-1, with a weak D call TRBD1 (6 bases). Germline V CDR1 and CDR2: SEHNR, FQNEAQ (reference sequence). V shed 7 bases and J shed 0 bases, with 15 bases lying between them. The CDR3 has 15 amino acids. The CDR3 region is CASTQGQAVNTEAFF. The CDR3 DNA is TGTGCCAGCACCCAGGGGCAGGCTGTGAACACTGAAGCTTTCTTT.

The chain links TRBV4-1 to TRBJ1-1; D is unclear. Trimming stripped 0 bases from V and 0 bases from J, with 8 bases between. CDR3 length: 15 amino acids. Germline values: CDR1 MGHRA, CDR2 YSYEKL. DNA of the CDR3: TGCGCCAGCAGCCAAGATCAGAGGATGAACACTGAAGCTTTCTTT. It codes for CASSQDQRMNTEAFF.

The V gene is TRBV29-1, the J gene TRBJ1-2, with a weak D call TRBD1 (5 bases). Germline CDR1 is SQVTM and CDR2 is ANQGSEA. The CDR3 loop spans 12 amino acids. Trimming pared 6 bases from V and 4 bases from J, leaving 12 bases between. Here the CDR3 reads CSVEQGGYGYTF. CDR3 nucleotides: TGCAGCGTCGAGCAGGGCGGCTATGGCTACACCTTC.